This note documents a single T cell receptor beta chain sequence. The table came from immunoSEQ multiplex PCR; TCRdb's copy has only in-frame clones and leaves some out. The table shows roughly 290,000 clones, with about 90% occurring only once. The record originates from a study of blood T cell repertoires in COVID-19. The specimen sequenced was PBMCs or T cells enriched from blood (not recorded which). The TCR originated in a woman under 30 with acute COVID-19.

The CDR3 DNA follows: TGTGCCTGGAGTCCTGGGACTATGGGCACTGAAGCTTTCTTT. Protein: CAWSPGTMGTEAFF. The chain is built from TRBV30 and TRBJ1-1; possibly TRBD1 for D (5 bases). V dropped 2 bases and J dropped 4 bases, with 14 bases sitting between them. The germline V gene encodes CDR1 GTSNPN and CDR2 SVGIG (reference sequence). This CDR3 has 14 amino acids.